Sequencing of this T cell receptor (beta chain) was carried out in a study of T cells in Graves' hyperthyroidism and ophthalmopathy. Findings and caveats of the study: The model forecast ophthalmopathy, anticipating it by a median approximately 6.2 months before onset. Researchers report that a 13 V-J model separated ophthalmopathy from stable hyperthyroidism.

The length of the CDR3 is 17 residues. Germline lookup yields CDR1 MNHNS and CDR2 SASEGT. Losses at the gene ends were 7 bases for V and 0 bases for J; bases not matched to a gene: 7. This clonotype was counted between two and nine times. Antigen unknown. Inclusion characteristics of ophthalmopathy patients comprised a Clinical Activity Score of at least 3, a NOSPECS grade of at least 4, and duration under 3 months. Fresh peripheral blood, 7.5 to 10 ml, was the source of the PBMCs. Researchers took RNA transcripts and amplified the TCR beta CDR3 regions from them. HTBI primers were used for first-round RT-PCR of the TCR CDR3. Using its own MiXCR run on the multiplex PCR reads, TCRdb lists one record per CDR3 protein. The repertoire holds 450,000 to 550,000 distinct CDR3 sequences, with less than 25% as singletons.

Sequencing used blood. The sequence derives from a woman in her 30s with Graves' ophthalmopathy. The rearrangement uses TRBV6-1 and TRBJ1-6; 9 nucleotides match TRBD1. This CDR3 reads CASMKGQGPSYNSPLHF. CDR3 in DNA: TGTGCCAGCATGAAGGGACAGGGACCCTCCTATAATTCACCCCTCCACTTT.